This TCR beta chain derives from a study of blood T cell repertoires in COVID-19. Whole-study context: Italy, Spain and the United States were the sources of the convalescent and acute COVID-19 samples. T cells, B-cell-depleted T cells, or PBMCs provided the cDNA or gDNA that served as material.

Trimming removed 1 base at V and 3 bases at J, with 9 bases between. Germline V gives CDR1 MGHRA, CDR2 YSYEKL. The CDR3 extends over 14 amino acids. Recruitment covered roughly 22 US areas and drew participants whose ages spanned about 18 to 89 years. Under the authors' procedure: Estimated nucleated cell counts came from reference gene primer amplification. Libraries were prepared by immunoSEQ multiplex PCR; TCRdb keeps only in-frame clonotypes and omits some of them. V and J calls and clone size are copied from that table; D and trimming were computed from the DNA. Of about 200,000 clones in the sample, about 86% were seen once.

The receptor comes from a woman in her forties with acute COVID-19. The genes are TRBV4-1 and TRBJ1-1, with D hard to call. The sequencing input was PBMCs or T cells enriched from blood (not recorded which). The CDR3 DNA follows: TGCGCCAGCAGCCAAGTCAGCGGAGACACTGAAGCTTTCTTT. It is translated as CASSQVSGDTEAFF.